Following are 18 T cell receptor beta chains from one sample sequenced in a study of human T cells and chemical hapten exposure. Time point meaning: patch test 1, 2 weeks after DPC sensitization. The treatment denotes: therapeutic diphenylcyclopropenone sensitization with weekly scalp DPC. Someone pulled total RNA out of unfractionated whole blood. One entry per CDR3 protein results from TCRdb running MiXCR on the RACE reads. Seen here are about 35,000 distinct CDR3 sequences, approximately 6.3% observed once, and the top ten hold about 10%. The sequenced sample was whole blood, obtained in connection with sensitization to the hapten diphenylcyclopropenone (DPC). These receptors came from a woman aged 30 to 39 with alopecia areata. Some clones in this sample may be carry-over from other donors' samples.

This clonotype was detected ten times or more. At one boundary the junction diverges from the germline segment, which might be a read error. The rearrangement joins TRBV20-1 to TRBJ1-6; 8 nucleotides align to TRBD1. The CDR3 totals 15 residues. CDR1 and CDR2 (germline): DFQATT, SNEGSKA (reference sequence). The CDR3 DNA is TGCAGTGCGAGAGGACAGGGTGGCTTCGGTTCACCCCTCCACTTT. Translating it yields CSARGQGGFGSPLHF.

This clonotype has at least ten counts. This rearrangement joins TRBV7-8 to TRBJ1-5, with 12 bases fitting TRBD1. CDR1 and CDR2 from the germline V gene are SGHVS and FQNEAQ. The ends lost 4 bases at V and 11 bases at J; junction bases unmatched: 9. The CDR3 has 15 amino acids. The CDR3 protein is CASSSGTGGVSAQHF. In DNA form, the CDR3 reads TGTGCCAGCAGCTCCGGGACAGGGGGCGTATCGGCCCAGCATTTT.

At least ten counts were recorded for this clonotype. J is TRBJ1-2 and V is TRBV5-1, with TRBD1 matching over 10 bases. The CDR3 has 14 amino acids. Losses at the gene ends were 4 bases for V and 7 bases for J; bases not matched to a gene: 7. Germline CDR1 is SGHRS and CDR2 is YFSETQ. CDR3 bases: TGCGCCAGCAGCCCCGGGACAGGGGCCCGTGGCTACACCTTC. Translation: CASSPGTGARGYTF. The variable domain in full, with the rest retrieved from reference TRBV5-1 and TRBJ1-2, is KAGVTQTPRYLIKTRGQQVTLSCSPISGHRSVSWYQQTPGQGLQFLFEYFSETQRNKGNFPGRFSGRQFSNSRSEMNVSTLELGDSALYLCASSPGTGARGYTFGSGTRLTVV.

This chain uses TRBV30 with TRBJ2-5, with 7 bases aligning to TRBD2. The CDR3 consists of 15 residues. Looked up from germline, CDR1 is GTSNPN and CDR2 is SVGIG (reference sequence). V lost 2 bases, J lost 0 bases, and 6 bases stayed unmatched. The CDR3 sequence is CAWSRGLGHQETQYF. The CDR3 DNA reads as TGTGCCTGGAGTCGAGGACTAGGCCACCAAGAGACCCAGTACTTC.

The table lists this clonotype with many counts. The genes are TRBV4-1 and TRBJ1-6; D uncertain. This CDR3 is built from 18 residues. CDR1 is MGHRA and CDR2 is YSYEKL in the germline V gene. Trimming shortened V by 4 bases and J by 2 bases, and 18 bases separated the two germline ends. CDR3 nucleotides: TGCGCCAGCAGCCTGGGCCAGGAAGAAACGACCTATAATTCACCCCTCCACTTT. This gives the protein CASSLGQEETTYNSPLHF.

There are many counts of this clonotype. The V and J genes are TRBV25-1 and TRBJ1-5; 9 bases agree with TRBD1. This CDR3 has 16 residues. Trimming took 4 bases from V and 2 from J; bases not matched to a gene: 6. CDR1 and CDR2 (germline): MGHDK, SYGVNS. CDR3 residues: CASSANRGPGNQPQHF. For the CDR3, the DNA is TGTGCCAGCAGTGCAAACAGGGGGCCGGGCAATCAGCCCCAGCATTTT.

V usage is TRBV24-1 and J usage is TRBJ2-7, with a weak D call TRBD2 (5 bases). The germline CDR1 and CDR2 sequences are KGHDR and SFDVKD. Between the trimmed V and J ends, which lost 2 bases and 4 bases, there was a span of 11 bases. The CDR3 has 14 residues. As DNA, the CDR3 is TGTGCCACCAGTGATTCCTCTCCGGGGTACGAGCAGTACTTC. The encoded protein is CATSDSSPGYEQYF.

This chain links TRBV27 with TRBJ2-3; D perhaps matches TRBD2 (6 bases). Germline CDR1 is MNHEY and CDR2 is SMNVEV (reference sequence). V was cut by 6 bases and J by 3 bases, with 16 bases left in between. The CDR3 consists of 15 residues. CDR3 region: CASRKLGGETDTQYF. The CDR3 DNA reads as TGTGCCAGCAGGAAACTTGGCGGGGAGACAGATACGCAGTATTTT.

The genes are TRBV4-3 and TRBJ2-4; no reliable D call. V lost 0 bases, J lost 0 bases, and 12 bases lay in between. The germline V gene has CDR1 LGHNA and CDR2 YSLEER. This CDR3 is built from 17 residues. CDR3 sequence: CASSQEQVGLAKNIQYF. The CDR3 nucleotides read TGCGCCAGCAGCCAAGAACAAGTCGGGCTAGCCAAAAACATTCAGTACTTC.

The chain links TRBV12-3 or TRBV12-4 to TRBJ1-5; no definite D call. The CDR3 extends over 14 amino acids. Trimming took off 1 base at V and 7 bases at J, with 11 bases between the two ends. The CDR3 nucleotides are TGTGCCAGCAGTTTAGTAGGGAGAGGGCAGCCCCAGCATTTT. Translating it yields CASSLVGRGQPQHF.

The CDR3, as DNA: TGCAGTGCTTCCCCGGGACAGGGAGTTTTCGGGGAGCTGTTTTTT. This gives the protein CSASPGQGVFGELFF. The genes are TRBV20-1 and TRBJ2-2; 9 bases align to TRBD1. Germline V gene data show CDR1 as DFQATT and CDR2 as SNEGSKA (reference sequence). This CDR3 spans 15 amino acids. V was pared by 5 bases and J by 7 bases, with 11 bases of the junction left unmatched.

This clonotype was seen only a few times. The J gene is TRBJ2-3, the V gene TRBV4-2, with TRBD2 matching 9 bases. The V gene's germline CDR1 is LGHNA and CDR2 YNFKEQ. Trimming cost V 2 bases and J 4 bases; bases outside gene matches: 16. This CDR3 region has 19 residues. CDR3 nucleotides: TGTGCCAGCAGCCAATCTCCGCAAAGTAGCGGGGGTTTCGCAGATACGCAGTATTTT. Protein sequence: CASSQSPQSSGGFADTQYF.

There are many counts of this clonotype. V and J are TRBV19 and TRBJ2-7; the match to TRBD1 covers 8 bases. From germline, CDR1 is LNHDA and CDR2 SQIVND (reference sequence). The CDR3 is 16 amino acids. Trimming at V came to 3 bases and at J to 4 bases, leaving 11 bases not matched to a gene. CDR3 amino acids: CASSIHRTGNNYEQYF. Written as DNA, the CDR3 is TGTGCCAGTAGTATCCACCGGACAGGGAATAATTACGAGCAGTACTTC.

This clonotype was detected only a few times. The rearrangement joins TRBV3-1 to TRBJ2-2; a weak D match, TRBD1 (6 bases). The V gene's germline CDR1 is LGHDT and CDR2 YNNKEL (reference sequence). This CDR3 spans 15 amino acids. Deletions cut 4 bases from V and 5 bases from J, with 14 bases between. CDR3 loop: CASSRSIQGTGELFF. For the CDR3, the DNA is TGTGCCAGCAGCCGATCCATTCAGGGGACCGGGGAGCTGTTTTTT.

There are many counts of this clonotype. The CDR3 region is CASSREGGQLTYNEQFF. The CDR3 bases are TGTGCCAGCAGTCGCGAGGGGGGACAACTAACCTACAATGAGCAGTTCTTC. The genes are TRBV2 and TRBJ2-1; D could derive from TRBD1 or TRBD2 (6 bases each). CDR1 is SNHLY and CDR2 is FYNNEI in the germline V gene. The CDR3 has 17 residues. V was trimmed by 5 bases and J by 2 bases, leaving 19 bases between them.

This clonotype appeared many times. The genes are TRBV18 and TRBJ1-2, with 8 positions matching TRBD1. The germline V gene encodes CDR1 KGHSH and CDR2 LQKENI. The CDR3 sequence is 15 residues long. With 3 bases clipped from V and 1 base from J, the junction kept 4 bases outside the gene matches. The CDR3 DNA is TGTGCCAGCTCACCTCTGGACAGGGTTAACTATGGCTACACCTTC. Translated, it gives CASSPLDRVNYGYTF.

This clonotype was observed at least ten times. The chain joins TRBV7-8 to TRBJ2-2; maybe TRBD2 (6 bases). The CDR3 contains 14 residues. Looked up from germline, CDR1 is SGHVS and CDR2 is FQNEAQ. V lost 1 base to trimming and J lost 7 bases, with 10 bases between them. For the CDR3, the DNA is TGTGCCAGCAGCTTAGGGGGACTCCTCGGGGAGCTGTTTTTT. Translation gives CASSLGGLLGELFF. Supplemented by reference TRBV7-8 and TRBJ2-2, the full variable domain reads GAGVSQSPRYKVAKRGQDVALRCDPISGHVSLFWYQQALGQGPEFLTYFQNEAQLDKSGLPSDRFFAERPEGSVSTLKIQRTQQEDSAVYLCASSLGGLLGELFFGEGSRLTVL.

This clonotype has ten or more counts. The chain couples TRBV12-3 or TRBV12-4 to TRBJ1-4; 7 nucleotides match TRBD1. This CDR3 is built from 16 residues. The V gene end was trimmed by 6 bases and the J gene end by 1 base; junction bases not matched to a gene: 8. CDR3 amino acids: CASSRGSGGTNEKLFF. The DNA for the CDR3 is TGTGCCAGCAGCCGGGGCTCAGGGGGAACTAATGAAAAACTGTTTTTT.